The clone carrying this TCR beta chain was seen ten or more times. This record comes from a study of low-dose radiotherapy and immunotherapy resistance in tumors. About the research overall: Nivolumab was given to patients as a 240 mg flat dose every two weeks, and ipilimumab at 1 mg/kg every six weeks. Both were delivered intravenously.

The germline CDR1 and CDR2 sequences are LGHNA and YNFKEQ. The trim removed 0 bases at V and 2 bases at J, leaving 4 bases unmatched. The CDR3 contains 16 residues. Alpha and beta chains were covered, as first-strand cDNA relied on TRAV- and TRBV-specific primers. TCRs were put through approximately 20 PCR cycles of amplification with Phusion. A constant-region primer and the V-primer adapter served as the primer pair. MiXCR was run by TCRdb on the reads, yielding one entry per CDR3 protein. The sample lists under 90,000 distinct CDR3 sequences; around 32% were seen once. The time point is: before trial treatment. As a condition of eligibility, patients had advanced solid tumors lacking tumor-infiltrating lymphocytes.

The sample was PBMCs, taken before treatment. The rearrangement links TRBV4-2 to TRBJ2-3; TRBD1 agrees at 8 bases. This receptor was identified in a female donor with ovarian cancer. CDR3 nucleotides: TGTGCCAGCAGCCAAGAGCAGGGGGCTCTCACAGATACGCAGTATTTT. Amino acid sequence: CASSQEQGALTDTQYF.